One and the same sample provided the 2 T cell receptor beta chains below, sequenced in a study of T cells in localized non-small cell lung cancer. Some clones are missing from TCRdb's copy, which holds only in-frame ones; the method was immunoSEQ multiplex PCR. This sample has 6,000 or so clones, with approximately 24% found just once. This specimen consisted of lung tumor tissue, obtained before any cancer treatment. Source of these receptors: a female donor older than 55 with stage I lung adenocarcinoma.

The chain carries TRBV29-1 and TRBJ2-7; 10 bases agree with TRBD2. Germline CDR1 is SQVTM and CDR2 is ANQGSEA. V lost 4 bases to trimming and J lost 4 bases; unmatched junction nucleotides: 7. This CDR3 is 14 amino acids long. CDR3 sequence (DNA): TGCAGCGTTGTGGGAGCGGGAGGGTTGTACGAGCAGTACTTC. Translated, it gives CSVVGAGGLYEQYF.

This chain links TRBV5-1 with TRBJ1-1; a weak D match, TRBD1 (5 bases). The CDR3 is made up of 16 amino acids. V was shortened by 4 bases and J by 7 bases, with 23 bases between the two germline ends. CDR1 is SGHRS, CDR2 YFSETQ, per germline. The CDR3 nucleotides are TGCGCCAGCAGCCTCCTTAATGGGCAGGGCTCAAATGAAGCTTTCTTT. The encoded protein is CASSLLNGQGSNEAFF.